This passage covers 26 T cell receptor beta chains from one sample sequenced in a study of CD8 T cells in Susac syndrome. Reverse transcription of roughly 0.5 to 1 ug RNA was carried out with random hexamers. TCRdb analysed the immunoSEQ multiplex PCR reads with MiXCR anew, one entry per CDR3 protein. The table includes 130,000 to 150,000 distinct CDR3 sequences, 95% detected once. Sequencing was performed on CD4+ T cells from PBMCs. All receptors come from a human donor with Susac syndrome.

The chain combines TRBV28 with TRBJ1-5; D ambiguous. With 6 bases removed from V and 7 bases from J, the gap between germline ends came to 16 bases. Germline V gene sequence: CDR1 MDHEN, CDR2 SYDVKM. The CDR3 spans 14 residues. CDR3 in DNA: TGTGCCAGCAGAAATATGAGCGTGAACCAGCCCCAGCATTTT. This encodes CASRNMSVNQPQHF.

A single count supports this clonotype. The V and J genes are TRBV9 and TRBJ2-5, with D unresolved. This CDR3 has 13 amino acids. V was cut by 3 bases and J by 4 bases, with 10 bases left in between. Germline loops: CDR1 SGDLS, CDR2 YYNGEE. The CDR3 is CASSGSFLETQYF. CDR3 in DNA: TGTGCCAGCAGCGGCAGTTTTTTAGAGACCCAGTACTTC.

The rearrangement uses TRBV27 and TRBJ2-1; 10 nucleotides line up with TRBD2. The V gene's germline CDR1 is MNHEY and CDR2 SMNVEV (reference sequence). J lost 5 bases, V lost 8 bases, and 9 bases had no gene match. The CDR3 has 15 residues. CDR3 sequence reads: CASRNPGLADNEQFF. CDR3 coding DNA: TGTGCCAGCCGCAACCCCGGACTAGCGGACAATGAGCAGTTCTTC.

The chain links TRBV12-3 or TRBV12-4 to TRBJ2-2; a weak D match, TRBD2 (5 bases). The CDR3 loop spans 14 amino acids. Trimming pared 6 bases from V and 7 bases from J, leaving 15 bases between. CDR3 amino acids: CASSLLLAGGELFF. The CDR3 region has the DNA TGTGCCAGCAGCCTTTTGCTTGCGGGCGGGGAGCTGTTTTTT.

V is TRBV20-1 and J is TRBJ2-1; 10 nucleotides agree with TRBD2. V shed 5 bases, J shed 9 bases, and the junction held 10 bases outside the gene matches. Germline CDR1 DFQATT, CDR2 SNEGSKA (reference sequence). This CDR3 has 14 residues. This CDR3 is CSAGSGRARSEQFF. The DNA for the CDR3 is TGCAGTGCTGGGAGCGGGAGGGCCCGTAGTGAGCAGTTCTTC.

This sequence joins TRBV23-1 and TRBJ2-3; the D gene could be TRBD1 or TRBD2 (5 bases each). TRBV23-1 has ORF status, its function being uncertain. V was clipped by 2 bases and J by 0 bases, with 21 bases between them. The CDR3 runs 19 residues. The CDR3 spells CASSQTDCWDLTSTDTQYF. DNA of the CDR3: TGCGCCAGCAGTCAAACCGATTGTTGGGACCTAACTAGCACAGATACGCAGTATTTT.

The chain joins TRBV29-1 to TRBJ1-1; no reliable D call. In germline, CDR1 is SQVTM, CDR2 ANQGSEA. V was pared by 6 bases and J by 7 bases, with 12 bases between. This CDR3 is 11 amino acids long. The CDR3 bases are TGCAGCGTCGCGGCGAGTTTTGAAGCTTTCTTT. Protein sequence: CSVAASFEAFF.

The chain has TRBV15 and TRBJ2-3, with 9 bases that match TRBD2. The CDR3 runs to 15 residues. CDR1 is LNHNV, CDR2 YYDKDF, per germline (reference sequence). Unmatched junction bases numbered 4, after V lost 5 bases and J lost 1 base. The CDR3 here is CATSQRGAGTDTQYF. CDR3 coding DNA: TGTGCCACCAGCCAGCGGGGGGCCGGCACAGATACGCAGTATTTT.

The sample holds one count of this clonotype. This chain connects TRBV4-1 to TRBJ2-1; D may be TRBD1 (6 bases). Per germline, CDR1 MGHRA and CDR2 YSYEKL. V was trimmed by 1 base and J by 7 bases, leaving 11 bases between them. The CDR3 loop spans 14 amino acids. CDR3 nucleotides: TGCGCCAGCAGCCAAGTTGTTCAGGGGAATGAGCAGTTCTTC. Amino acids: CASSQVVQGNEQFF.

V usage is TRBV25-1 and J usage is TRBJ1-6; D is undetermined. The CDR3 contains 14 residues. V was cut by 3 bases and J by 3 bases, with 6 bases left in between. Germline values: CDR1 MGHDK, CDR2 SYGVNS. The CDR3 here is CASSEWVYNSPLHF. Here the CDR3 DNA reads TGTGCCAGCAGTGAGTGGGTCTATAATTCACCCCTCCACTTT. Supplemented by reference TRBV25-1 and TRBJ1-6, the full variable domain reads EADIYQTPRYLVIGTGKKITLECSQTMGHDKMYWYQQDPGMELHLIHYSYGVNSTEKGDLSSESTVSRIRTEHFPLTLESARPSHTSQYLCASSEWVYNSPLHFGNGTRLTVT.

This clonotype came up once. The chain links TRBV3-1 to TRBJ1-1, with a tentative D call TRBD1 (6 bases). Germline V gene sequence: CDR1 LGHDT, CDR2 YNNKEL (reference sequence). V dropped 5 bases and J dropped 6 bases, with 13 bases sitting between them. The CDR3 runs to 13 residues. The CDR3, as DNA: TGTGCCAGCAGCAGGACAGCGGAGGCTGAAGCTTTCTTT. Translated, it gives CASSRTAEAEAFF.

The chain couples TRBV25-1 to TRBJ2-1; D call uncertain. Trimming shortened V by 4 bases and J by 3 bases, and 13 bases separated the two germline ends. Germline V gene lookup returns CDR1 MGHDK and CDR2 SYGVNS. CDR3 length: 15 residues. The CDR3 loop reads CASSVEHAVYNEQFF. CDR3 DNA sequence: TGTGCCAGCAGTGTAGAACATGCGGTCTACAATGAGCAGTTCTTC.

The chain is built from TRBV7-3 and TRBJ1-2, with 8 nucleotides matching TRBD1. The CDR3 extends over 17 amino acids. CDR1 and CDR2 (germline): SGHTA, FQGTGA. The J segment lost 3 bases and the V segment lost 5 bases, leaving 14 bases of the junction unmatched. The CDR3 DNA is TGTGCCAGCAGCCCACGGACAGGGCGCAACTCCTACTATGGCTACACCTTC. Translation gives CASSPRTGRNSYYGYTF. The whole variable domain, remainder taken from reference TRBV7-3 and TRBJ1-2, is GAGVSQTPSNKVTEKGKYVELRCDPISGHTALYWYRQSLGQGPEFLIYFQGTGAADDSGLPNDRFFAVRPEGSVSTLKIQRTERGDSAVYLCASSPRTGRNSYYGYTFGSGTRLTVV.

The V call is TRBV15, the J call TRBJ2-3; D tentatively fits TRBD1 or TRBD2 (5 bases each). Germline CDR1 reads LNHNV; CDR2 reads YYDKDF (reference sequence). V was clipped by 0 bases and J by 5 bases, with 15 bases between them. The CDR3 length is 16 residues. CDR3 residues: CATSRDRGAVGDTQYF. CDR3 bases: TGTGCCACCAGCAGAGATCGAGGGGCCGTTGGAGATACGCAGTATTTT.

A single count supports this clonotype. V and J are TRBV10-3 and TRBJ2-3; 9 bases line up with TRBD2. Looked up from germline, CDR1 is ENHRY and CDR2 is SYGVKD. With 3 bases clipped from V and 6 bases from J, the junction kept 10 bases outside the gene matches. The CDR3 spans 16 residues. DNA of the CDR3: TGTGCCATCAGTGATTATGGCACAGGACTAGCGGATACGCAGTATTTT. Translation: CAISDYGTGLADTQYF.

This sequence joins TRBV5-1 and TRBJ2-5; D ambiguous. This CDR3 has 13 residues. Germline CDR1 SGHRS, CDR2 YFSETQ. V was shortened by 4 bases and J by 5 bases, with 12 bases between the two germline ends. In nucleotides, the CDR3 is TGCGCCAGCAGCGCTGAAACGTGGGAGACCCAGTACTTC. Encoded protein: CASSAETWETQYF. The full variable domain, in which reference TRBV5-1 and TRBJ2-5 provide the parts outside the CDR3, is KAGVTQTPRYLIKTRGQQVTLSCSPISGHRSVSWYQQTPGQGLQFLFEYFSETQRNKGNFPGRFSGRQFSNSRSEMNVSTLELGDSALYLCASSAETWETQYFGPGTRLLVL.

This chain joins TRBV12-3 or TRBV12-4 and TRBJ1-1, with no clear D. The CDR3 runs to 13 residues. V dropped 6 bases and J dropped 0 bases, with 8 bases sitting between them. This CDR3 reads CASRLNMNTEAFF. The CDR3 nucleotides read TGTGCCAGCAGACTAAATATGAACACTGAAGCTTTCTTT.

The V and J genes are TRBV20-1 and TRBJ1-1, with 8 bases that match TRBD1. Trimming took 3 bases from V and 5 from J; bases not matched to a gene: 5. The CDR3 length is 13 residues. Germline assignment: CDR1 DFQATT and CDR2 SNEGSKA (reference sequence). CDR3 in amino acids: CSARDRVNTEAFF. CDR3 DNA: TGCAGTGCTAGGGACAGGGTCAATACTGAAGCTTTCTTT.

The chain links TRBV24-1 to TRBJ1-1, with a tentative D call TRBD1 (6 bases). From germline, CDR1 is KGHDR and CDR2 SFDVKD. Trimming removed 7 bases from V and 2 bases from J, with 10 bases in between. This CDR3 contains 13 residues. CDR3 sequence: CATSHRDNTEAFF. The CDR3 bases are TGTGCCACCAGCCACAGGGATAACACTGAAGCTTTCTTT.

This clonotype appeared a single time. The chain employs TRBV28 and TRBJ1-5; D call uncertain. The germline V gene encodes CDR1 MDHEN and CDR2 SYDVKM. V was trimmed by 6 bases and J by 5 bases, leaving 8 bases between them. The CDR3 length is 12 residues. CDR3 amino acids: CASSVGYQPQHF. The CDR3, as DNA: TGTGCCAGCAGCGTGGGTTATCAGCCCCAGCATTTT.

The chain carries TRBV29-1 and TRBJ2-4; 7 positions agree with TRBD2. CDR3 length equals 14 residues. Germline V gene data show CDR1 as SQVTM and CDR2 as ANQGSEA. J was trimmed by 3 bases and V by 3 bases; bases with no gene match: 5. The CDR3 region has the DNA TGCAGCGTTGACGGGGGGAGAGGCAAAAACATTCAGTACTTC. Protein: CSVDGGRGKNIQYF.

Concerning this clonotype itself: A read error may account for a junction end that differs from germline. The V gene is TRBV29-1, the J gene TRBJ1-1; maybe TRBD1 (6 bases). Germline V gives CDR1 SQVTM, CDR2 ANQGSEA. The CDR3 is made up of 14 amino acids. Here the CDR3 DNA reads TGCAGCGCTGAAAACGGACAGCTGAACACTGAAGCTTTCTTT. Protein: CSAENGQLNTEAFF.

This chain connects TRBV29-1 to TRBJ2-1, with a weak D call TRBD1 (6 bases). Trimming pared 3 bases from V and 12 bases from J, leaving 15 bases between. This CDR3 is 12 amino acids long. Germline lookup yields CDR1 SQVTM and CDR2 ANQGSEA. The CDR3 loop reads CSVDLQGSGQFF. CDR3 nucleotides: TGCAGCGTTGACTTACAGGGTTCTGGGCAGTTCTTC.

This sequence joins TRBV5-1 and TRBJ2-5; a weak D match, TRBD1 (5 bases). The CDR3 has 13 residues. V was trimmed by 1 base and J by 5 bases, leaving 9 bases between them. Germline CDR1 and CDR2: SGHRS and YFSETQ. The CDR3 reads CASSLTWGETQYF. Here the CDR3 DNA reads TGCGCCAGCAGCTTGACCTGGGGCGAGACCCAGTACTTC. Using reference TRBV5-1 and TRBJ2-5 for the parts outside the CDR3, the full variable domain is KAGVTQTPRYLIKTRGQQVTLSCSPISGHRSVSWYQQTPGQGLQFLFEYFSETQRNKGNFPGRFSGRQFSNSRSEMNVSTLELGDSALYLCASSLTWGETQYFGPGTRLLVL.

The J gene is TRBJ2-2, the V gene TRBV28, with D possibly being TRBD1 (6 bases). Trimming removed 5 bases from V and 4 bases from J, with 11 bases in between. This CDR3 comprises 14 residues. Germline loops: CDR1 MDHEN, CDR2 SYDVKM. This chain's CDR3 is CASSLGAGTGELFF. The CDR3 bases are TGTGCCAGCAGTCTGGGGGCGGGCACCGGGGAGCTGTTTTTT.

CDR3 sequence reads: CASSLSRDRSEQYF. In DNA, the CDR3 is TGTGCCAGCAGCCTATCCCGGGACCGCTCGGAGCAGTACTTC. The chain links TRBV7-3 to TRBJ2-7; D may match TRBD1 or TRBD2 (5 bases each). The CDR3 has 14 residues. V lost 5 bases, J lost 7 bases, and 18 bases lay in between. CDR1 and CDR2 from the germline V gene are SGHTA and FQGTGA.